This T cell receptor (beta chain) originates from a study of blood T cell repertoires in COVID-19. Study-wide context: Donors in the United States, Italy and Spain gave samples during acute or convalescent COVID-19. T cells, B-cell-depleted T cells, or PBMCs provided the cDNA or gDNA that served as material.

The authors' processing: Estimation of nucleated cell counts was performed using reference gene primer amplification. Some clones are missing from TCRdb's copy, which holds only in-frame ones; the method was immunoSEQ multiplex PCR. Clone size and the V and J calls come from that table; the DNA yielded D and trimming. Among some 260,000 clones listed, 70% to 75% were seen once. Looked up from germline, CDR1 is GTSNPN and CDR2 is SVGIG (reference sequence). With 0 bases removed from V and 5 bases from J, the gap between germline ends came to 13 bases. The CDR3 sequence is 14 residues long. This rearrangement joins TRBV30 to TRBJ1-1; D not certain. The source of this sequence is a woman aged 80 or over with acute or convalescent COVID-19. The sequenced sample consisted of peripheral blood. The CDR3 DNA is TGTGCCTGGAGTGTACTAGGGAAGAGGACTGAAGCTTTCTTT. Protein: CAWSVLGKRTEAFF.